The rows below give T cell receptor beta chains drawn from one sample of a study of cytomegalovirus exposure and HLA in healthy donors. Clones were sequenced by immunoSEQ multiplex PCR, and TCRdb holds only the in-frame ones, with some missing. The sample yields 220,000 or so clones, 70% to 85% seen once. Sequenced sample: PBMCs. Every receptor here comes from a male donor in good health and CMV-seronegative. The CDR3 runs from the conserved cysteine through the conserved F or W.

CDR3aa: CSVEGAGEKLFF
j_gene: TRBJ1-4
v_gene: TRBV29-1

CDR3aa: CASSRRQGGYF
j_gene: TRBJ2-5
v_gene: TRBV13

CDR3aa: CASTLGGENEQFF
j_gene: TRBJ2-1
v_gene: TRBV9

CDR3aa: CASGLDRGTEAFF
j_gene: TRBJ1-1
v_gene: TRBV12-5

CDR3aa: CASSFRLQGATYGYTF
j_gene: TRBJ1-2
v_gene: TRBV19

CDR3aa: CASSPQSSGPFYEQYF
j_gene: TRBJ2-7
v_gene: TRBV19

CDR3aa: CAWSAGWLGEQYF
j_gene: TRBJ2-7
v_gene: TRBV30

CDR3aa: CASEYPSGTEAFF
j_gene: TRBJ1-1
v_gene: TRBV28

CDR3aa: CASSGGTEYNEQFF
j_gene: TRBJ2-1
v_gene: TRBV27

CDR3aa: CASSPHRGSGTEAFF
j_gene: TRBJ1-1
v_gene: TRBV28

CDR3aa: CASSYKGRETQYF
j_gene: TRBJ2-5
v_gene: TRBV6-5

CDR3aa: CASAPLRDRHYEQYF
j_gene: TRBJ2-7
v_gene: TRBV5-1

CDR3aa: CASSLSTRGTEAFF
j_gene: TRBJ1-1
v_gene: TRBV27

CDR3aa: CASSLDGSVTFTDTQYF
j_gene: TRBJ2-3
v_gene: TRBV7-2

CDR3aa: CASSLGTSGTAKNIQYF
j_gene: TRBJ2-4
v_gene: TRBV11-2

CDR3aa: CASSYRAANYGYTF
j_gene: TRBJ1-2
v_gene: TRBV5-6

CDR3aa: CASSISAGGPNEQFF
j_gene: TRBJ2-1
v_gene: TRBV19

CDR3aa: CASSLTGGDQPQHF
j_gene: TRBJ1-5
v_gene: TRBV2

CDR3aa: CASSRRTGHGYTF
j_gene: TRBJ1-2
v_gene: TRBV27

CDR3aa: CASSPLAGGTTSTDTQYF
j_gene: TRBJ2-3
v_gene: TRBV11-3

CDR3aa: CASSVGRGLEQYF
j_gene: TRBJ2-7
v_gene: TRBV28

CDR3aa: CASSTTATTGELFF
j_gene: TRBJ2-2
v_gene: TRBV5-6

CDR3aa: CASSLTPNEQFF
j_gene: TRBJ2-1
v_gene: TRBV7-2

CDR3aa: CASSLTDRGHREQFF
j_gene: TRBJ2-1
v_gene: TRBV7-9

CDR3aa: CASSDSPQSTSGRLPYEQYF
j_gene: TRBJ2-7
v_gene: TRBV6-4

CDR3aa: CASRYARGSYEQYF
j_gene: TRBJ2-7
v_gene: TRBV5-1

CDR3aa: CASRNLLQGATEAFF
j_gene: TRBJ1-1
v_gene: TRBV6-6

CDR3aa: CASSAGLPAEQYF
j_gene: TRBJ2-7
v_gene: TRBV28

CDR3aa: CASSFSTRHQNTEAFF
j_gene: TRBJ1-1
v_gene: TRBV27

CDR3aa: CSSSLSRDTQYF
j_gene: TRBJ2-3
v_gene: TRBV7-9

CDR3aa: CASSLGTAGGEYPGELFF
j_gene: TRBJ2-2
v_gene: TRBV11-2

CDR3aa: CASSLGLAGGETQYF
j_gene: TRBJ2-5
v_gene: TRBV13

CDR3aa: CRTGWVHSAYNEQFF
j_gene: TRBJ2-1
v_gene: TRBV5-4

CDR3aa: CSVAKSGGTDTGELFF
j_gene: TRBJ2-2
v_gene: TRBV29-1

CDR3aa: CASSIERQGGGQPQHF
j_gene: TRBJ1-5
v_gene: TRBV19